This TCR beta chain emerged from a study of blood T cell repertoires in COVID-19. Overall study: Acute and convalescent COVID-19 samples came from the United States, Italy and Spain. PBMCs, B-cell-depleted T cells, or T cells were the source of the cDNA or gDNA that made up the material.

Authors' data handling: How many nucleated cells were present was estimated from reference gene primer amplification. Profiled with immunoSEQ multiplex PCR; TCRdb holds only in-frame clones, not every one. D and trimming were read from the DNA, whereas the V and J calls and clone size are those reported in that table. The repertoire has 150,000 to 200,000 clones, approximately 90% of them found once; the top ten carry 0.99%. Between the trimmed V and J ends, which lost 4 bases and 0 bases, there was a span of 10 bases. CDR1 and CDR2 from the germline V gene are GTSNPN and SVGIG (reference sequence). This CDR3 comprises 14 residues.

The chain combines TRBV30 with TRBJ1-3; no clear D. This clonotype was sampled from a man aged 18-30 years with acute or convalescent COVID-19. Sequenced material: peripheral blood. CDR3: CAWTRGISGNTIYF. CDR3 nucleotide sequence: TGTGCCTGGACCCGGGGAATCTCTGGAAACACCATATATTTT.